The entry below gives a single T cell receptor beta chain sequence along with its context. Its target antigen remains unknown. Per-base quality was not reported, and no clone a single base away is much larger than it. The germline V gene supplies CDR1 SGHDT and CDR2 YYEEEE. V is clipped by 2 bases and J by 7 bases, and the sequence between their germline boundaries is 15 bases long. The CDR3, from cysteine to phenylalanine, totals 14 residues. Of all the DNA, just the CDR3 is kept, 42 bases in frame from base 1. In Seattle, one collaborating source enrolled patients while the infection was active and tracked those patients longitudinally over the course of disease. Collaborating institutions collected whole blood in K2EDTA tubes following their own protocols. For TCRbeta analysis, collaborators shipped samples in one of three forms: frozen whole blood, isolated PBMCs, or DNA extracted from either of those sample types.

This sample stems from a study of blood T cell repertoires in COVID-19 (dated by TCRdb to 2020 to 2021). In the study overall: The collaborator samples originated in the United States, Italy and Spain and spanned the acute and convalescent phases of COVID-19. The prospective study material was composed of cDNA or gDNA derived from T cells, B-cell-depleted T cells, or PBMCs. The dataset comprised deeply sampled blood TCRbeta repertoires from subjects exposed to, actively infected with, or recovered from COVID-19. A freely available public database, intended as a resource for researchers studying the immune response to SARS-CoV-2, is where the repertoires were released. Samples were obtained from the ongoing ImmuneRACE study (first 160 participants) and from 1,200 or so subjects provided by 6 global collaborators. Nearly every sample came with metadata listing a de-identified subject ID, COVID-19 status, age in years and sex. Where available, HLA class I and class II types were obtained from metadata supplied by the sample provider rather than from assay-based typing.

Overall study outcomes, separate from this receptor: The quantity of clinical and demographic metadata differed by source and by participant and was supplied without curation.

The immunoSEQ Assay, a bias-controlled multiplex PCR, was used to amplify TCRbeta CDR3 regions from genomic DNA. The original pipeline was this. Within the assay, amplification of reference gene primers was used to estimate how many nucleated cells each sample contained. Sequence reads were collapsed and filtered to measure the absolute abundance of every unique TCRbeta CDR3 rearrangement. For each sample, productive Simpson clonality was calculated by taking the square root of Simpson's diversity index across productive rearrangements. Sourced from immuneACCESS, this table was stored by TCRdb with only in-frame sequences that have V and J called. A share of the clones is absent; for the studies checked, an unresolved V gene accounts for under half, and the remainder has no known explanation. V, J and clone size reflect that table, while D and trimming were determined from the DNA. The sample records about 95,000 clones, approximately 88% of which are singletons. Jointly, the top ten make up roughly 2.6% of the sample.

This TCR was recovered from a man aged 45-65 years with COVID-19, enrolled during active disease. The chain is assembled from TRBV5-6 and TRBJ1-1, with TRBD1 perhaps the D gene, on 6 matching bases. Material for sequencing was peripheral blood. The sequenced DNA: TGTGCCAGCAGCTTACTACAGGGCAGCGGTGAAGCTTTCTTT. It is translated as CASSLLQGSGEAFF.